The present T cell receptor (beta chain) was sequenced within a study of monozygotic twins with inflammatory bowel disease. Germline V lookup: CDR1 KGHDR, CDR2 SFDVKD. The length of the CDR3 is 13 residues. Every donor provided one blood sample measuring over 2 ml. Concerning this clonotype: Its target is unknown.

The study, taken as a whole, reports: Added variability in patient repertoires may stem from differing immunosuppressive treatments. Concordance status among twins (concordant versus discordant) showed no link to repertoire similarity, possibly from limited power. Fewer shared clonotypes with others were found in IBD patients than in healthy twins, especially with disease activity.

From its re-call of the 5' RACE reads, TCRdb lists each CDR3 protein once, without DNA. The table for this sample gives roughly 150,000 distinct CDR3 sequences. The chain couples TRBV24-1 to TRBJ2-1; TCRdb calls TRBD1, which cannot be checked without DNA. The source of this sequence is a human donor with ulcerative colitis or Crohn's disease, or a healthy co-twin of an affected twin (not recorded which). Sequences were obtained from blood. The chain's CDR3 is CATRGGAYNEQFF.